The next 8 T cell receptor beta chains were all read from a single sample in a study of blood T cell repertoires in COVID-19 (dated by TCRdb to about 2020). The library was obtained by the immunoSEQ multiplex PCR assay. What TCRdb holds here is the immuneACCESS table cut down to in-frame rearrangements. Part of the clones is not present; checked against another copy, under half of the missing clones reflect an unresolved V gene, and the others are unexplained. The sample table lists roughly 200,000 clones, 75% to 90% of them with a count of one. The ten largest account for about 7.2% of the sample. The specimen was peripheral blood. The receptor set was obtained from a man between 60 and 70 years old with acute or convalescent COVID-19.

The chain uses TRBV9 and TRBJ2-1; 10 positions match TRBD1. V lost 3 bases, J lost 10 bases, and 10 bases stayed unmatched. Germline CDR1 is SGDLS and CDR2 is YYNGEE. The CDR3 runs 15 residues. CDR3 DNA: TGTGCCAGCAGCGCGCCGGGACAGGGGCCTTGGGAGCAGTTCTTC. Its translation: CASSAPGQGPWEQFF.

The chain employs TRBV9 and TRBJ1-6; tentative D call: TRBD1 (6 bases). This CDR3 spans 13 amino acids. V shed 4 bases and J shed 9 bases, with 11 bases lying between them. Germline-derived CDR1 and CDR2 are SGDLS and YYNGEE. The CDR3 loop reads CASSLRGGSPLHF. CDR3 nucleotides: TGTGCCAGCAGCCTGAGAGGGGGTTCACCCCTCCACTTT.

CDR3 DNA sequence: TGTGCCTCCAGGGCAACTAATGAAAAACTGTTTTTT. This translates into CASRATNEKLFF. V and J are TRBV10-3 and TRBJ1-4; D possibly corresponds to TRBD1 (5 bases). V was trimmed by 11 bases and J by 0 bases, leaving 7 bases between them. This CDR3 spans 12 amino acids. Germline-derived CDR1 and CDR2 are ENHRY and SYGVKD.

The rearrangement joins TRBV10-3 to TRBJ2-1, with D perhaps matching TRBD2 (6 bases). The V gene's germline CDR1 is ENHRY and CDR2 SYGVKD. This CDR3 region has 16 residues. V dropped 3 bases and J dropped 0 bases, with 12 bases sitting between them. The DNA for the CDR3 is TGTGCCATCAGTGACCGGGGGATATCCTCCTACAATGAGCAGTTCTTC. Translating gives CAISDRGISSYNEQFF.

This clone has only a few counts. The CDR3 DNA is TGTGCCACCAGCAGAGATGGGCAGGGTCGGGAGACCCAGTACTTC. Its translation is CATSRDGQGRETQYF. The chain employs TRBV15 and TRBJ2-5; D is perhaps TRBD1 (5 bases). V was cut by 0 bases and J by 5 bases, with 13 bases left in between. The length of the CDR3 is 15 residues. CDR1 is LNHNV and CDR2 is YYDKDF in the germline V gene (reference sequence).

The rearrangement links TRBV5-1 to TRBJ2-3; D might be TRBD1 (5 bases). The CDR3 sequence is 15 residues long. V lost 1 base, J lost 3 bases, and 12 bases lay in between. The germline CDR1 and CDR2 sequences are SGHRS and YFSETQ. CDR3 sequence: CASSLWQGFTDTQYF. CDR3 nucleotide sequence: TGCGCCAGCAGCTTGTGGCAGGGCTTTACAGATACGCAGTATTTT.

This clone was seen at least ten times. The chain joins TRBV24-1 to TRBJ2-1, with a tentative D call TRBD1 (5 bases). CDR3 length equals 15 residues. Trimming stripped 4 bases from V and 7 bases from J, with 16 bases between. CDR1 and CDR2 from the germline V gene are KGHDR and SFDVKD. CDR3 in DNA: TGTGCCACCAGTGACACCTTGCAGCCAGGGAATGAGCAGTTCTTC. This sequence encodes CATSDTLQPGNEQFF.

The chain has TRBV3-1 (or the pseudogene TRBV3-2) and TRBJ2-4; D might be TRBD1 (7 bases). The V gene lost 6 bases and the J gene lost 5 bases, with 14 bases spanning the gap. The CDR3 covers 14 residues. Germline loops: CDR1 LGHDT, CDR2 YNNKEL (reference sequence). The CDR3 sequence: CASRRRGRENIQYF. CDR3 coding DNA: TGTGCCAGCAGACGGAGGGGGCGGGAAAACATTCAGTACTTC.